This T cell receptor beta chain was documented in a study of OX40 agonist ivuxolimab in advanced cancers. Study summary: Ivuxolimab, an agonistic anti-OX40 (CD134) antibody, was given to patients. From roughly 20 to 90 years was the age range, with a mean of around 56 years, and about 78% were male. Findings of the study overall: With doses of 0.1 to 3.0 mg/kg, CD4+ and CD8+ blood T cells had undergone clonal expansion by week 6. The antigen specificity of the peripheral T cells (those that were expanded) was not determined.

The CDR3 totals 14 residues. Germline CDR1 ENHRY, CDR2 SYGVKD. Trimming pared 4 bases from V and 7 bases from J, leaving 14 bases between. The table came from immunoSEQ multiplex PCR; TCRdb's copy has only in-frame clones and leaves some out. The repertoire consists of tens of thousands of clones, with 85% to 90% occurring once and the leading ten covering 3.1%. Points on this clone: Its antigen is not identified.

The sequence was collected from an adult with an advanced solid tumor such as melanoma, head and neck, liver or kidney cancer. J is TRBJ2-1 and V is TRBV10-3, with unresolved D. The source material was CD4+ or CD8+ T cells sorted from blood, sampled in a trial of the OX40 agonist ivuxolimab. The CDR3 nucleotides are TGTGCCATCAGTGGTCGACTGGAAATTAATGAGCAGTTCTTC. Its protein product is CAISGRLEINEQFF.